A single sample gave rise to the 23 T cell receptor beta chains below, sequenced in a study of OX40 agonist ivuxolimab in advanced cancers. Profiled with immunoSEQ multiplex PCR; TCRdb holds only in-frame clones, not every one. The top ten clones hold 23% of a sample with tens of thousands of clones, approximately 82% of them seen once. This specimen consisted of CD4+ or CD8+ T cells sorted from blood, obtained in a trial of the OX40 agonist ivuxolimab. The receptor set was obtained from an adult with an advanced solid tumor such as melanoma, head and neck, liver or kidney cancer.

This CDR3 reads CASSRDSRQFF. CDR3 in DNA: TGTGCCAGCAGCCGAGACAGTCGGCAGTTCTTC. V is TRBV14 and J is TRBJ2-1, with D perhaps matching TRBD1 (5 bases). The CDR3 runs 11 residues. V lost 4 bases and J lost 12, with 10 bases in between. Germline V gene sequence: CDR1 SGHDN, CDR2 FVKESK. Variable domain in full (rest from reference TRBV14 and TRBJ2-1): EAGVTQFPSHSVIEKGQTVTLRCDPISGHDNLYWYRRVMGKEIKFLLHFVKESKQDESGMPNNRFLAERTGGTYSTLKVQPAELEDSGVYFCASSRDSRQFFGPGTRLTVL.

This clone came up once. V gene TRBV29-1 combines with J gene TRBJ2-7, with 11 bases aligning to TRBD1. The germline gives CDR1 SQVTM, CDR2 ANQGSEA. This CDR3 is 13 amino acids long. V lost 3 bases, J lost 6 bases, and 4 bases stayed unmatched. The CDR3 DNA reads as TGCAGCGTTGACGGGACAGGGGGAGGCGAGCAGTACTTC. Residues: CSVDGTGGGEQYF.

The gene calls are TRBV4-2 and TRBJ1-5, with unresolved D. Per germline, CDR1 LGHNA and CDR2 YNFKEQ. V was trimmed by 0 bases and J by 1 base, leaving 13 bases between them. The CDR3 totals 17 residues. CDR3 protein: CASSQDRAIRSNQPQHF. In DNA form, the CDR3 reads TGTGCCAGCAGCCAAGATAGGGCAATTCGCAGCAATCAGCCCCAGCATTTT.

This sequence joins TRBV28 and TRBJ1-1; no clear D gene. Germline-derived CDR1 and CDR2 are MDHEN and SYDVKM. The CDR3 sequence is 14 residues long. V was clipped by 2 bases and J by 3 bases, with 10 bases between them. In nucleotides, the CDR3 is TGTGCCAGCAGTTTACGAGGGTGGCACACTGAAGCTTTCTTT. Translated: CASSLRGWHTEAFF.

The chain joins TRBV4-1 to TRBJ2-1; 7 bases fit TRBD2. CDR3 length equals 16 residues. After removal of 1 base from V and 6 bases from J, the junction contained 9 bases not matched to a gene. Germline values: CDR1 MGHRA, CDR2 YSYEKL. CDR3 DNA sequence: TGCGCCAGCAGCCAAGTAATCGCGGGAGTAGGCAATGAGCAGTTCTTC. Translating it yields CASSQVIAGVGNEQFF.

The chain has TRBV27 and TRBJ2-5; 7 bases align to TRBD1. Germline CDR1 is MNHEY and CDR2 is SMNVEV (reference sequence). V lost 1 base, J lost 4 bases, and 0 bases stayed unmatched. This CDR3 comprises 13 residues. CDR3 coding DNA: TGTGCCAGCAGTTTATACAGGGGAGAGACCCAGTACTTC. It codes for CASSLYRGETQYF.

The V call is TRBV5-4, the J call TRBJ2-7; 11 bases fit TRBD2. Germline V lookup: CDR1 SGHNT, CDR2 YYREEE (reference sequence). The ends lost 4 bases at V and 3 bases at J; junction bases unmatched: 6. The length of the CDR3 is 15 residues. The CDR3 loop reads CASSPGTSGFYEQYF. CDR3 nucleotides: TGTGCCAGCAGCCCCGGGACTAGCGGTTTCTACGAGCAGTACTTC.

The CDR3 DNA is TGTGCCAGCAGTTCCCTACCGATTTACAATGAGCAGTTCTTC. It specifies CASSSLPIYNEQFF. V gene TRBV27 combines with J gene TRBJ2-1, with unresolved D. This CDR3 comprises 14 residues. Trimming left V 4 bases short and J 4 bases short, with 11 bases between. CDR1 and CDR2 (germline): MNHEY, SMNVEV (reference sequence).

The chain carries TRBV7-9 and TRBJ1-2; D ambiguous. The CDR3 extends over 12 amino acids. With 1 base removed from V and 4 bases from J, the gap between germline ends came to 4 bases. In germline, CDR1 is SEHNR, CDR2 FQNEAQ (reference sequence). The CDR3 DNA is TGTGCCAGCAGCTTAGACCCCTATGGCTACACCTTC. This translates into CASSLDPYGYTF.

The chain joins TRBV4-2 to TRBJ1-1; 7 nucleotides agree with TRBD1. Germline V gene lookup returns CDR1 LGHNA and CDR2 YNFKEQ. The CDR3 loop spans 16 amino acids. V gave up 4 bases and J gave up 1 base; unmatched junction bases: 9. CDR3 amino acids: CASSLFSTGKNTEAFF. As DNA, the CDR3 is TGTGCCAGCAGCCTATTCTCGACAGGGAAGAACACTGAAGCTTTCTTT.

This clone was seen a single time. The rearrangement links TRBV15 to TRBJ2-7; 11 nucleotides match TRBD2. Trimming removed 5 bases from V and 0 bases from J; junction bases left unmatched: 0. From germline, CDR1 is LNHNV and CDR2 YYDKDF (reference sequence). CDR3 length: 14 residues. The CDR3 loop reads CATSGTSGSYEQYF. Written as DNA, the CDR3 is TGTGCCACCAGCGGGACTAGCGGCTCCTACGAGCAGTACTTC.

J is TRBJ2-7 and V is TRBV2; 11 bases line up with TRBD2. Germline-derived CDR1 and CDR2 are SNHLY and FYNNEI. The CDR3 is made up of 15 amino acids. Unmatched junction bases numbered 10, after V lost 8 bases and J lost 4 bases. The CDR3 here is CASEGLAGGRYEQYF. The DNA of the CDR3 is TGTGCCAGCGAGGGATTAGCGGGAGGGAGGTACGAGCAGTACTTC.

The CDR3 DNA reads as TGTGCCAGCAGCTCCCTTAGTATGGCCGGGGAGCTGTTTTTT. Translating it yields CASSSLSMAGELFF. The genes are TRBV7-2 and TRBJ2-2; D remains ambiguous. V dropped 4 bases and J dropped 6 bases, with 12 bases sitting between them. This CDR3 spans 14 amino acids. Germline CDR1 and CDR2: SGHTA and FQGNSA.

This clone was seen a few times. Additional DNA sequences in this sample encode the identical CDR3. The CDR3 reads CASSQDAGNTEAFF. CDR3 nucleotides: TGCGCCAGCAGCCAAGATGCGGGGAACACTGAAGCTTTCTTT. The chain recombines TRBV4-1 with TRBJ1-1; D call uncertain. The CDR3 has 14 residues. Per the germline V gene, CDR1 is MGHRA and CDR2 is YSYEKL. V was trimmed by 0 bases and J by 1 base, leaving 6 bases between them.

The CDR3 loop reads CASRGINSYEQYF. The CDR3 DNA follows: TGCGCCAGCAGAGGTATTAATAGCTACGAGCAGTACTTC. The rearrangement uses TRBV4-1 and TRBJ2-7; D is unresolved. Germline CDR1 is MGHRA and CDR2 is YSYEKL. There are 13 residues in the CDR3. V was pared by 6 bases and J by 3 bases, with 12 bases between.

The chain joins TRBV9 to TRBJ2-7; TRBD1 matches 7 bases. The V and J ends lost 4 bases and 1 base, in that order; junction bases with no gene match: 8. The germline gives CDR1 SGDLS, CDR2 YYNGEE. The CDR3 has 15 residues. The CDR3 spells CASSPTGVESYEQYF. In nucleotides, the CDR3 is TGTGCCAGCAGCCCTACAGGGGTGGAGTCCTACGAGCAGTACTTC.

Written as DNA, the CDR3 is TGTGCCAGCAGCCAAGACAGGGGGCGCACCCAGCCCCAGCATTTT. This codes for CASSQDRGRTQPQHF. This chain links TRBV5-5 with TRBJ1-5, with 10 nucleotides matching TRBD1. The J segment lost 7 bases and the V segment lost 4 bases, leaving 8 bases of the junction unmatched. The CDR3 totals 15 residues. From germline, CDR1 is SGHKS and CDR2 YYEKEE (reference sequence). Together with reference TRBV5-5 and TRBJ1-5, the CDR3 gives the full variable domain: DAGVTQSPTHLIKTRGQQVTLRCSPISGHKSVSWYQQVLGQGPQFIFQYYEKEERGRGNFPDRFSARQFPNYSSELNVNALLLGDSALYLCASSQDRGRTQPQHFGDGTRLSIL.

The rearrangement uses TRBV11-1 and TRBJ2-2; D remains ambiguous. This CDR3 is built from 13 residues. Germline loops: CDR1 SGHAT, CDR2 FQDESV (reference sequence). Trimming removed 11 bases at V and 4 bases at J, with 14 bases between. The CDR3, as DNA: TGTGCCTACGGACCGGACGGCACCGGGGAGCTGTTTTTT. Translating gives CAYGPDGTGELFF.

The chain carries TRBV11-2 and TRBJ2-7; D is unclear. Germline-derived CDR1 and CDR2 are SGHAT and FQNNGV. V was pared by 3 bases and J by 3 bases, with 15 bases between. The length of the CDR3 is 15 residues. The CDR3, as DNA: TGTGCCAGCAGCTTGAGCGTTCCGGTCTTCTACGAGCAGTACTTC. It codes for CASSLSVPVFYEQYF.

CDR3 sequence (DNA): TGTGCCAGCAGCCTGGAGACCGATGAGAGGGAGACCCAGTACTTC. It yields the protein CASSLETDERETQYF. The V and J genes are TRBV5-4 and TRBJ2-5; the D is unclear. Germline V CDR1 and CDR2: SGHNT, YYREEE (reference sequence). CDR3 length: 15 amino acids. With 4 bases removed from V and 5 bases from J, the gap between germline ends came to 18 bases.

In nucleotides, the CDR3 is TGTGCCAGCAGCGGAGTGGGGACTAGCGGGGCCTACGAGCAGTACTTC. This codes for CASSGVGTSGAYEQYF. This chain connects TRBV7-2 to TRBJ2-7, with TRBD2 matching over 13 bases. Looked up from germline, CDR1 is SGHTA and CDR2 is FQGNSA. After removal of 5 bases from V and 2 bases from J, the junction contained 6 bases not matched to a gene. The CDR3 totals 16 residues.

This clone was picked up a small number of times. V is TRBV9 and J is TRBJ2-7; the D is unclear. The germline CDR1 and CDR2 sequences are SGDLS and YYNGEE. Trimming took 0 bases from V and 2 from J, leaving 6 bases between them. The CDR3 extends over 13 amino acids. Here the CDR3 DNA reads TGTGCCAGCAGCGTAGGTCCAGCCTACGAGCAGTACTTC. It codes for CASSVGPAYEQYF. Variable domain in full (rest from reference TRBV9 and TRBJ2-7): DSGVTQTPKHLITATGQRVTLRCSPRSGDLSVYWYQQSLDQGLQFLIQYYNGEERAKGNILERFSAQQFPDLHSELNLSSLELGDSALYFCASSVGPAYEQYFGPGTRLTVT.

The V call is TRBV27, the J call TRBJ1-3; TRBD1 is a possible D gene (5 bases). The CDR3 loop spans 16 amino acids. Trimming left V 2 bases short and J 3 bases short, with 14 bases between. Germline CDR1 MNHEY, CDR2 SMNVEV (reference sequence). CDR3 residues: CASSLTGTAGGNTIYF. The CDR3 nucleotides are TGTGCCAGCAGTTTAACGGGGACGGCAGGTGGAAACACCATATATTTT.